This T cell receptor (beta chain) was found in a study of brain T cells in children with intractable seizures (dated by TCRdb to the early 2020s). General notes on the study: As a first screen for immune gene transcripts, resected brain tissue from just under 55 pediatric epilepsy surgery cases was run on a NanoString immunology panel. Among the roughly 12 selected surgery cases, pre-surgery blood was additionally sequenced for eight, leaving four cases with brain tissue only. Summary of the overall study and its limitations: Because pre- and post-surgery blood were sequenced to different depths, clones absent from the pre-surgery sample may reflect undersampling. Viral specificity was inferred only from CDR3 sequence similarity, and patients' HCMV serostatus was unknown.

Remarks on this clone: Its antigen target is currently unknown. The record has no base qualities; no much larger clone is one base away.

Reading the label with the study, this specimen's time point is: resected brain tissue, or blood drawn just prior to surgery. The surgery cases showing the highest brain T cell transcript signatures were chosen for TCR beta chain sequencing of brain tissue and, when available, of blood. Before surgery, patients had received at least one anti-epileptic drug. TCR-sequenced patients were children with drug-resistant epilepsy due to tuberous sclerosis complex, focal cortical dysplasia, Rasmussen encephalitis or hemimegalencephaly. Bulk genomic DNA was isolated from unsorted brain tissue and whole blood using the Monarch genomic DNA purification kit. The immunoSEQ assay was used to generate TCR beta chain sequences from genomic DNA. Per the source publication's procedure: CDR3 sequences not starting with the conserved framework cysteine at position 104 were manually removed. To get clonality, the normalized Shannon's Diversity Index was subtracted from one, giving values from 0 (maximal diversity) to 1 (oligoclonal). To check whether a given CDR3 had different frequencies in two samples, for example brain versus blood, chi-squared comparison-of-proportions tests were used. Public clonotypes were found by searching immuneACCESS, and the VDJdb browser was used to assess similarity to known antiviral clonotypes. This is the immuneACCESS table as TCRdb keeps it, with only in-frame sequences that have V and J called. A part of the clones is gone; compared with another copy, unresolved V genes explain less than half, and the rest is unexplained. Clone size and V and J calls were adopted from that table, with D and trimming inferred from the DNA. Present in this sample are approximately 44,000 clones, about 93% of which were seen just once. Of the sample, around 5.9% falls within the top ten clones.

Measured from the cysteine to the phenylalanine, the CDR3 is 16 residues long. Only the CDR3 DNA is retained, 48 bases long and in frame from the first base. The CDR1 and CDR2 encoded by the germline V gene (reference sequence) are SGHNT and YYREEE. V and J are truncated by 0 bases and 0 bases respectively, leaving an intervening sequence of 12 bases. The sequence came from a girl aged 2 to 10 with tuberous sclerosis and intractable seizures. The chain links TRBV5-4 with TRBJ1-1; TRBD1 could be the D gene, as 6 bases match. The sequencing used peripheral blood, collected at surgery. The nucleotides read TGTGCCAGCAGCTTGGCGGGGCAGGGGTTGAACACTGAAGCTTTCTTT. Translated, this gives CASSLAGQGLNTEAFF.